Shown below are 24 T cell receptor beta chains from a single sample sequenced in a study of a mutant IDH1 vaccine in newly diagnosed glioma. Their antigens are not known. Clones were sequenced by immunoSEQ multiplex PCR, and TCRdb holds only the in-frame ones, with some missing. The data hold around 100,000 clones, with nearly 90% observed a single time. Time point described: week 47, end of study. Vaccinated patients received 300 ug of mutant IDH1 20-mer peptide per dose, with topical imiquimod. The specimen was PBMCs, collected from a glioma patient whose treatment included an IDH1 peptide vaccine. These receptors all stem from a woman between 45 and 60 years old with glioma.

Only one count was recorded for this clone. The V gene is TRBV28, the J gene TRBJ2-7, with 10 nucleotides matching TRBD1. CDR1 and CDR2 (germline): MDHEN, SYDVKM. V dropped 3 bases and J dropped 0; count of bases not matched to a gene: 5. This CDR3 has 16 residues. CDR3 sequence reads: CASSLPGQGHSYEQYF. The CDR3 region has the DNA TGTGCCAGCAGTTTGCCGGGACAGGGGCACTCCTACGAGCAGTACTTC.

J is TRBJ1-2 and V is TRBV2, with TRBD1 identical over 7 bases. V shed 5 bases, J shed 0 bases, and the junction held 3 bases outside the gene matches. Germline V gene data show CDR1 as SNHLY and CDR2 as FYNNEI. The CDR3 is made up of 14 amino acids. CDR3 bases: TGTGCCAGCAGTCTACAGGGGACTAACTATGGCTACACCTTC. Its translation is CASSLQGTNYGYTF.

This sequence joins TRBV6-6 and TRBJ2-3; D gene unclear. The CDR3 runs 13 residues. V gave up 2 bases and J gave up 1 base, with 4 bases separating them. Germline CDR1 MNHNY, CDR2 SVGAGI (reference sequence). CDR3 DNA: TGTGCCAGCAGTTACATCGGCACAGATACGCAGTATTTT. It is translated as CASSYIGTDTQYF.

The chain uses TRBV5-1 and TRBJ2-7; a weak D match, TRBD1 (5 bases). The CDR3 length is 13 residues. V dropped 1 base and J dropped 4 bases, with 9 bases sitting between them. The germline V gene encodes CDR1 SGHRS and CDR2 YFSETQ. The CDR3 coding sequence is TGCGCCAGCAGCTTGTTACAGGAGTACGAGCAGTACTTC. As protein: CASSLLQEYEQYF.

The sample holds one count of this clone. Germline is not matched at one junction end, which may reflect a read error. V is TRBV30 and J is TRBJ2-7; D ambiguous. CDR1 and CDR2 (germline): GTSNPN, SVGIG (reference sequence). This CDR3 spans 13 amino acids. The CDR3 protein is CAWSGSGPTLPKF. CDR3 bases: TGTGCCTGGAGTGGGTCTGGTCCGACCCTTCCGAAGTTC.

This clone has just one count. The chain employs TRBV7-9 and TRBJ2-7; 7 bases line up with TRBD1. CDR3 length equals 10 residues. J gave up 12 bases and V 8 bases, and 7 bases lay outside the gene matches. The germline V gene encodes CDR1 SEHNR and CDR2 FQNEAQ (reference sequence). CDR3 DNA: TGTGCCAGCGGAACAGGGGAAAGGTACTTC. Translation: CASGTGERYF. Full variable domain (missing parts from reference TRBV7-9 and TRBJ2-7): DTGVSQNPRHKITKRGQNVTFRCDPISEHNRLYWYRQTLGQGPEFLTYFQNEAQLEKSRLLSDRFSAERPKGSFSTLEIQRTEQGDSAMYLCASGTGERYFGPGTRLTVT.

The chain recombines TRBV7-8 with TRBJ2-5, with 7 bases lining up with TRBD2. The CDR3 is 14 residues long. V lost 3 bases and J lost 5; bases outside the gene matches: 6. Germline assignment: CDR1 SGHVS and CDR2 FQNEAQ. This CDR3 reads CASSLGGSGETQYF. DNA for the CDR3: TGTGCCAGCAGCTTGGGAGGGTCTGGTGAGACCCAGTACTTC.

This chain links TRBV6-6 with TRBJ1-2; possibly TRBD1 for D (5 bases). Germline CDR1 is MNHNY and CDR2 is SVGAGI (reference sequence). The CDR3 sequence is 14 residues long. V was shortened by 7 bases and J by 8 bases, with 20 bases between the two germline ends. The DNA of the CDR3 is TGTGCCAGCACCCCCAGGGAAACGGTGGAAGGCTACACCTTC. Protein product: CASTPRETVEGYTF.

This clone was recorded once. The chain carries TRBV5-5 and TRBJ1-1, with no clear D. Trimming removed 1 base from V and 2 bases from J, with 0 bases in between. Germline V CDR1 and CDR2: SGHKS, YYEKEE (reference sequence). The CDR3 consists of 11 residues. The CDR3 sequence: CASSLNTEAFF. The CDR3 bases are TGTGCCAGCAGCTTGAACACTGAAGCTTTCTTT.

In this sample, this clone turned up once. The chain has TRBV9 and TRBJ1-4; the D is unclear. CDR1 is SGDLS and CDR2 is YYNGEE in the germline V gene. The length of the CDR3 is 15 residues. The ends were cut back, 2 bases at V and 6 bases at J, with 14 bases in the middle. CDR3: CASSVAGTEYEKLFF. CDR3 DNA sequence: TGTGCCAGCAGCGTCGCAGGAACGGAGTATGAAAAACTGTTTTTT.

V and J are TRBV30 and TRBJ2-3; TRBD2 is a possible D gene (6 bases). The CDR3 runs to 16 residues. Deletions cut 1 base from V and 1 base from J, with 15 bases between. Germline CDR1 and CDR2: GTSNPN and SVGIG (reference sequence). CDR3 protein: CAWSDPRAGRTDTQYF. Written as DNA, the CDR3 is TGTGCCTGGAGTGACCCCAGGGCGGGGCGCACAGATACGCAGTATTTT.

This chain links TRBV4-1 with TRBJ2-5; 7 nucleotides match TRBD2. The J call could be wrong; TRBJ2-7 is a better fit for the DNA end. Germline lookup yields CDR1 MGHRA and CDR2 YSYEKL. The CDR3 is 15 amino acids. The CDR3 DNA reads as TGCGCCAGCAGCCAAGCGTTAGCGGGTACCTACGAGCAGTACTTC. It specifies CASSQALAGTYEQYF.

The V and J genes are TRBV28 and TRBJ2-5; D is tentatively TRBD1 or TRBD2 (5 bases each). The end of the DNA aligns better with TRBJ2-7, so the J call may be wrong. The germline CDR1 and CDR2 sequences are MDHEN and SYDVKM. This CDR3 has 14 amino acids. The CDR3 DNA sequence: TGTGCCAGCAGTTTCCTAACGGGGCGCTACGAGCAGTACTTC. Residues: CASSFLTGRYEQYF.

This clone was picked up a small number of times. The CDR3 loop is CASSPPGQGWGGYTF. CDR3 nucleotides: TGTGCCAGCAGTCCTCCGGGACAGGGATGGGGTGGCTACACCTTC. This chain links TRBV27 with TRBJ1-2, with 9 bases aligning to TRBD1. From germline, CDR1 is MNHEY and CDR2 SMNVEV (reference sequence). J gave up 7 bases and V 5 bases, and 11 bases lay outside the gene matches. The CDR3 has 15 residues.

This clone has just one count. The CDR3 region has the DNA TGCGCCAGCAGTCGTGAGGAAAACACTGAAGCTTTCTTT. Amino acid sequence: CASSREENTEAFF. This chain connects TRBV10-1 to TRBJ1-1; no reliable D call. The germline CDR1 and CDR2 sequences are WNHNN and SYGVQD (reference sequence). The CDR3 contains 13 residues. V was shortened by 5 bases and J by 2 bases, with 9 bases between the two germline ends.

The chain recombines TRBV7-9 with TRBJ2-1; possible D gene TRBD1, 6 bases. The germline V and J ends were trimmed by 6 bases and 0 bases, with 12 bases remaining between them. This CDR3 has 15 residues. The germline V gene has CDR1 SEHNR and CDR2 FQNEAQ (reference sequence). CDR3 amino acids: CASRDTGISYNEQFF. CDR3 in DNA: TGTGCCAGCAGGGACACAGGGATCTCCTACAATGAGCAGTTCTTC.

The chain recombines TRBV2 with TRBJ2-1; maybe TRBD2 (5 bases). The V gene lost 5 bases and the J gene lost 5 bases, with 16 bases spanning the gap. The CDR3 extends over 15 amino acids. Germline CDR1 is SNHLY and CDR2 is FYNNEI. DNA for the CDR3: TGTGCCAGCAGTCCCGCGGAGGTTCTGAACAATGAGCAGTTCTTC. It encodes CASSPAEVLNNEQFF.

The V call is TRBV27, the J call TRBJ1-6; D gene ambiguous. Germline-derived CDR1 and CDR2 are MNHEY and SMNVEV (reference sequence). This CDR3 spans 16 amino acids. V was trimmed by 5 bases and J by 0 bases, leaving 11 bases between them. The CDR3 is CASSTGRSSYNSPLHF. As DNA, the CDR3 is TGTGCCAGCAGTACCGGACGCAGCTCCTATAATTCACCCCTCCACTTT.

DNA for the CDR3: TGTGCCAGCAGCTTAGTGGCTAGCGTCACAGATACGCAGTATTTT. Translated: CASSLVASVTDTQYF. This chain uses TRBV11-2 with TRBJ2-3; tentatively, D is TRBD2 (6 bases). Deletions cut 1 base from V and 2 bases from J, with 10 bases between. Germline CDR1 and CDR2: SGHAT and FQNNGV. CDR3 length: 15 residues.

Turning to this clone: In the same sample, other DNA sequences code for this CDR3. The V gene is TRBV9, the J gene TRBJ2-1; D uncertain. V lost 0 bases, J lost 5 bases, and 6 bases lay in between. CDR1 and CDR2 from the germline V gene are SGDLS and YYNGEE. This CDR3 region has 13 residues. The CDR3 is CASSVGPNNEQFF. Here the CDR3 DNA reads TGTGCCAGCAGCGTAGGACCAAACAATGAGCAGTTCTTC.

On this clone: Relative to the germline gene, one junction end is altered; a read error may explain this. The CDR3 DNA is TGTGCCAGCAGCTTGGAGGACAGGGTTGAAACTTTCTTT. Its translation is CASSLEDRVETFF. The J gene is TRBJ1-1, the V gene TRBV5-5; 8 positions match TRBD1. The CDR3 has 13 residues. Per germline, CDR1 SGHKS and CDR2 YYEKEE (reference sequence).

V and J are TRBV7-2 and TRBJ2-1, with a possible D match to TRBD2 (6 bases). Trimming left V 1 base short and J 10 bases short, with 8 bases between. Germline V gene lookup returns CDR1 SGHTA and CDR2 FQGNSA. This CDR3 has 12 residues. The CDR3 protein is CASSLVRGEQFF. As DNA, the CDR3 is TGTGCCAGCAGCTTAGTGCGGGGAGAGCAGTTCTTC.

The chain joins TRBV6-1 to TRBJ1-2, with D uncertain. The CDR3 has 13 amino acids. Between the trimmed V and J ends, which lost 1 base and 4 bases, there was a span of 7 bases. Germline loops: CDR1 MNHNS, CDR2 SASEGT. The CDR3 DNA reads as TGTGCCAGCAGTGAAGGACAAGGCTATGGCTACACCTTC. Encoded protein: CASSEGQGYGYTF.

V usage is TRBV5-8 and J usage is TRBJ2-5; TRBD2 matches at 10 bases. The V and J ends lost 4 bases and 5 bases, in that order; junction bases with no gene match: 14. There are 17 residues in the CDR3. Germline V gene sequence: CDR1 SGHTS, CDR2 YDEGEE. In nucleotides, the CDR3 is TGTGCCAGCAGCCCTGGACTAGCGGAGACGTTTTATGAGACCCAGTACTTC. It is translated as CASSPGLAETFYETQYF.